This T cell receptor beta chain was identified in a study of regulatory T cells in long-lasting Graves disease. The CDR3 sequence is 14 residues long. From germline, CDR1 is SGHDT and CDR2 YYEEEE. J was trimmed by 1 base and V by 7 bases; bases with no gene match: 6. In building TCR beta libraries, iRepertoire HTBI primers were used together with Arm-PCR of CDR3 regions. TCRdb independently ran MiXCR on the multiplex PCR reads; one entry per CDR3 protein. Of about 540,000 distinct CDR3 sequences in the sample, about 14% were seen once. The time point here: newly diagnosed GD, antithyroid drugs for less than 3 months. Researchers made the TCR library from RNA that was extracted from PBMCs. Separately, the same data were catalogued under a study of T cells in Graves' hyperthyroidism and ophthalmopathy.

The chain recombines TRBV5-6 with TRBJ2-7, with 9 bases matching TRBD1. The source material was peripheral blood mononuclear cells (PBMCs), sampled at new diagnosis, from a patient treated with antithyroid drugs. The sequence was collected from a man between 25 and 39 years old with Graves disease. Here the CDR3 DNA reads TGTGCCAGCCAATGGACAGGGGATTCCTACGAGCAGTACTTC. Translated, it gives CASQWTGDSYEQYF. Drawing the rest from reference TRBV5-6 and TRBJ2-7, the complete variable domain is DAGVTQSPTHLIKTRGQQVTLRCSPKSGHDTVSWYQQALGQGPQFIFQYYEEEERQRGNFPDRFSGHQFPNYSSELNVNALLLGDSALYLCASQWTGDSYEQYFGPGTRLTVT.